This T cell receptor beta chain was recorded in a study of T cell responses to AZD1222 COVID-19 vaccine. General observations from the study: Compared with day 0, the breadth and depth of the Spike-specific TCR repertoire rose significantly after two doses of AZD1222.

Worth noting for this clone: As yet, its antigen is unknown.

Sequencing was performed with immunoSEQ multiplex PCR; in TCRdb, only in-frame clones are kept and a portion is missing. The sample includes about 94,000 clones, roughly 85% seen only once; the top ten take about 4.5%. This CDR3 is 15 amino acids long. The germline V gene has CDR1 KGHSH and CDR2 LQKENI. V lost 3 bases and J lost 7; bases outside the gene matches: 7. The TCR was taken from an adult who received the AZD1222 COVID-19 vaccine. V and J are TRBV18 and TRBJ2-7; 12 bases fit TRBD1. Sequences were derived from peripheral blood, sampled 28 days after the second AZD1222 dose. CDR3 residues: CASSPPGQGAGEQYF. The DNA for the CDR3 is TGTGCCAGCTCACCTCCGGGACAGGGGGCGGGTGAGCAGTACTTC.